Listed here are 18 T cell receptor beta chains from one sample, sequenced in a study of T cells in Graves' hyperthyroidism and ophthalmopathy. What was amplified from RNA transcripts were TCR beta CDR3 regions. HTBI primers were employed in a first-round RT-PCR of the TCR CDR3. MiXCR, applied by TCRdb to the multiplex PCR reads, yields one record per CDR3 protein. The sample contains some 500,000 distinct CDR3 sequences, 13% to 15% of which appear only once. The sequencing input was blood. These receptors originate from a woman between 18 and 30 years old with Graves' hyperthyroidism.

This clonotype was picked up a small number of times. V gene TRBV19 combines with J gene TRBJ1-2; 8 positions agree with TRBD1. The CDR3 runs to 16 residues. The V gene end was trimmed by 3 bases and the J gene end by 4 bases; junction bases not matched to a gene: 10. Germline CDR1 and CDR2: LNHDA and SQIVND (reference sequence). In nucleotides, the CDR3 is TGTGCCAGTAGTATTGAGCAGGGGGCAACCCGCTATGGCTACACCTTC. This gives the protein CASSIEQGATRYGYTF. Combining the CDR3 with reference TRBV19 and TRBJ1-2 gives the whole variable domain DGGITQSPKYLFRKEGQNVTLSCEQNLNHDAMYWYRQDPGQGLRLIYYSQIVNDFQKGDIAEGYSVSREKKESFPLTVTSAQKNPTAFYLCASSIEQGATRYGYTFGSGTRLTVV.

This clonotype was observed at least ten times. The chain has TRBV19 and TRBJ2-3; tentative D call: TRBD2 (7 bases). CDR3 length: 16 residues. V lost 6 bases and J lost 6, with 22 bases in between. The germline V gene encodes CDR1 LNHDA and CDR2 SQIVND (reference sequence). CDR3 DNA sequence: TGTGCCAGTAGGTCGAAGAAGGGGGGGTCGACGGATACGCAGTATTTT. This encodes CASRSKKGGSTDTQYF.

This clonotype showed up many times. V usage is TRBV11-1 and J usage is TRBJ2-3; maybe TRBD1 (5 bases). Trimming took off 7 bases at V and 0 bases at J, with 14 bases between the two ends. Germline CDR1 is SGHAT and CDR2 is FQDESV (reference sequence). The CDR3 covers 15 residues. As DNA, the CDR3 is TGTGCCAGCACCTTGGACACGACTAGCACAGATACGCAGTATTTT. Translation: CASTLDTTSTDTQYF.

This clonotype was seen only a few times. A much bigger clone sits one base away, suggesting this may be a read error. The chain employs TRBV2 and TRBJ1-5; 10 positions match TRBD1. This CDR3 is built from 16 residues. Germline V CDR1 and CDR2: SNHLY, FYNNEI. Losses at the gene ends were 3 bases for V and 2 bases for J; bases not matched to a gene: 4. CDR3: CASSETGGWGNQPQHF. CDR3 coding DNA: TGTGCCAGCAGTGAGACAGGGGGCTGGGGCAATCAGCCCCAGCATTTT.

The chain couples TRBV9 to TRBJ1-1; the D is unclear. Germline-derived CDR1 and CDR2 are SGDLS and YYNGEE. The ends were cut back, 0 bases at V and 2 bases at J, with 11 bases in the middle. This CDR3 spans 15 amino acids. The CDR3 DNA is TGTGCCAGCAGCGTAGTTAAGGGTCTAAACACTGAAGCTTTCTTT. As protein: CASSVVKGLNTEAFF.

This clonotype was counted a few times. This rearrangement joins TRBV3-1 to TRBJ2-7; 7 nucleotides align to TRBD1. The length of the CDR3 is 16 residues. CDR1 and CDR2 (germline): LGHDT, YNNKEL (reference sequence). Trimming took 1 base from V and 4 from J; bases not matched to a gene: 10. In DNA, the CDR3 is TGTGCCAGCAGCCAAGTAACACGGACAGGACGTTACGAGCAGTACTTC. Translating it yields CASSQVTRTGRYEQYF.

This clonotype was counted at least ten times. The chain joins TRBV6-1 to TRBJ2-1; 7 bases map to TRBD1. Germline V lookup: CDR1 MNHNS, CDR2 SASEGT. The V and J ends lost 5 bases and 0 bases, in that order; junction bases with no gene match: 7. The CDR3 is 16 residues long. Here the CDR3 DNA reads TGTGCCAGCAGTCCGGGACAGTTTGGCTCCTACAATGAGCAGTTCTTC. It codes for CASSPGQFGSYNEQFF.

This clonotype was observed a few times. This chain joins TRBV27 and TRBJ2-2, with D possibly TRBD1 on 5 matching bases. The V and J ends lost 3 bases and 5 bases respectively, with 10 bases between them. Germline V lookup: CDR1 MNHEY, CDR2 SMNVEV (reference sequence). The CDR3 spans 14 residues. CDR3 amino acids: CASSFKGVTGELFF. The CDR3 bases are TGTGCCAGCAGTTTCAAAGGGGTTACCGGGGAGCTGTTTTTT.

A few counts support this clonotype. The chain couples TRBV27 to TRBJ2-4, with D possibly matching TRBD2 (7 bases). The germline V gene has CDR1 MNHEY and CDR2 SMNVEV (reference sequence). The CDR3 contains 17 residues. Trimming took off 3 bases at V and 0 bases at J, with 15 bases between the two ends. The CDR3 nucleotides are TGTGCCAGCAGTTTTGGGGGGGCGGGAATAGCCAAAAACATTCAGTACTTC. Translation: CASSFGGAGIAKNIQYF.

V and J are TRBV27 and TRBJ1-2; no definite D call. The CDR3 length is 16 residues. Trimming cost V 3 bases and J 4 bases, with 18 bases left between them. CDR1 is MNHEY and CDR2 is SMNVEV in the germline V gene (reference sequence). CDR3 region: CASSFSLSSSTYGYTF. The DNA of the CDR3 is TGTGCCAGCAGTTTTTCACTTTCGTCCAGCACCTATGGCTACACCTTC.

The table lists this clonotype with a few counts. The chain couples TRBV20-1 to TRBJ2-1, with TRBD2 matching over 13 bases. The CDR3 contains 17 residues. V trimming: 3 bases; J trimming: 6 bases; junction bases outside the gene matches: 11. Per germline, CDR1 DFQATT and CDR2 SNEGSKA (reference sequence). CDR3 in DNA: TGCAGTGCTAGCCCCCGACTGACTAGCGGGAGGATCAATGAGCAGTTCTTC. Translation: CSASPRLTSGRINEQFF.

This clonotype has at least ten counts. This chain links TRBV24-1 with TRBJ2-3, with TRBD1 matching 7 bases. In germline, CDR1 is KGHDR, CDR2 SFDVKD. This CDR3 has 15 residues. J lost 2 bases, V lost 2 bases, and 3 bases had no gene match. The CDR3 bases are TGTGCCACCAGTGATTGGACAGGACCCACAGATACGCAGTATTTT. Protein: CATSDWTGPTDTQYF.

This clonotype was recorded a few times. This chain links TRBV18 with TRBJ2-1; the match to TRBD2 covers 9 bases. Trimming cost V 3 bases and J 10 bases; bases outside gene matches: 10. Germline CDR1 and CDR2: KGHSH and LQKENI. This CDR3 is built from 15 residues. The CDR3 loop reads CASSPAAGGLGEQFF. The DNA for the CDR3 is TGTGCCAGCTCACCTGCGGCGGGAGGGCTAGGCGAGCAGTTCTTC.

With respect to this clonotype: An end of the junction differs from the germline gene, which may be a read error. For the CDR3, the DNA is TGTGCCAACAGCGTAGGGGACTTCTTTACGGGGGCCAACGTCCTGACTTTC. It translates to CANSVGDFFTGANVLTF. V and J are TRBV9 and TRBJ2-6; D might be TRBD2 (6 bases). Germline V lookup: CDR1 SGDLS, CDR2 YYNGEE. CDR3 length: 17 residues.

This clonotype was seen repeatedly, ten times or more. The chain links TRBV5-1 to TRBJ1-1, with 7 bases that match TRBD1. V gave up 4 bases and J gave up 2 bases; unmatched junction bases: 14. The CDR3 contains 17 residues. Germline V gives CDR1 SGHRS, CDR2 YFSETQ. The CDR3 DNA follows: TGCGCCAGCAGCCTCTTAGGGGGCCGGGCGGCTAACACTGAAGCTTTCTTT. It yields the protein CASSLLGGRAANTEAFF. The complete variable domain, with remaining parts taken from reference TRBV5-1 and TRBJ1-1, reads KAGVTQTPRYLIKTRGQQVTLSCSPISGHRSVSWYQQTPGQGLQFLFEYFSETQRNKGNFPGRFSGRQFSNSRSEMNVSTLELGDSALYLCASSLLGGRAANTEAFFGQGTRLTVV.

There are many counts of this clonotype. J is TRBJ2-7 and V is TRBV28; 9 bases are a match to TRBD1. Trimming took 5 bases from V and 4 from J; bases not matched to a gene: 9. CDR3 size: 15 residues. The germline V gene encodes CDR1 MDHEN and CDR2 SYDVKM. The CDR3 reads CASSEPGQGPYEQYV. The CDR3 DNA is TGTGCCAGCAGTGAACCGGGACAGGGACCTTACGAGCAGTACGTC.

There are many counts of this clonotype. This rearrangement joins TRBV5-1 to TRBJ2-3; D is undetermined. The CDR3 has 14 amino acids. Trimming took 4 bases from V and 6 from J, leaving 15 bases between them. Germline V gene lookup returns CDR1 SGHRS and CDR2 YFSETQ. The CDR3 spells CASSPSASSDTQYF. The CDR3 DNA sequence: TGCGCCAGCAGCCCGTCCGCTTCTTCGGATACGCAGTATTTT.

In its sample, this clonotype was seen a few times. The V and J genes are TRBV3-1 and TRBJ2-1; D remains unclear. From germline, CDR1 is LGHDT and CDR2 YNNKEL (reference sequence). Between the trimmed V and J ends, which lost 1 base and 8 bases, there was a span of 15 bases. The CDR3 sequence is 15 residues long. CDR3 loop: CASSQALLAPHEQFF. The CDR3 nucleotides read TGTGCCAGCAGCCAAGCCCTTTTAGCCCCTCATGAGCAGTTCTTC.